The 14 T cell receptor beta chains presented below share a single source sample, sequenced in a study of T cell responses to AZD1222 COVID-19 vaccine (dated by TCRdb to about 2021). The method behind the library was the immunoSEQ multiplex PCR assay. The table was pulled from immuneACCESS by TCRdb, which kept in-frame rearrangements only. Such tables lose some clones; where checked, under half of the loss comes from unresolved V genes, and the rest has no known cause. The sample includes some 91,000 clones, with roughly 89% observed a single time. The ten largest clonotypes hold 2% to 2.5% of the sample. Taken with the paper, the label for time point translates to: baseline before first vaccination. Here the sequenced sample was peripheral blood, taken on day 0 of AZD1222 vaccination. The receptors shown here come from an adult in good health.

The V and J genes are TRBV11-2 and TRBJ2-3; 16 bases fit TRBD2. CDR3 length: 19 amino acids. Trimming at V came to 6 bases and at J to 6 bases, leaving 15 bases not matched to a gene. Per the germline V gene, CDR1 is SGHAT and CDR2 is FQNNGV. This chain's CDR3 is CASRRPGLAGGNPEDTQYF. The CDR3 nucleotides are TGTGCCAGCAGGCGTCCGGGACTAGCGGGAGGGAACCCGGAGGATACGCAGTATTTT.

The genes are TRBV11-2 and TRBJ1-6; no clear D gene. CDR1 and CDR2 (germline): SGHAT, FQNNGV. The V gene lost 5 bases and the J gene lost 10 bases, with 18 bases spanning the gap. CDR3 length equals 15 residues. CDR3 amino acids: CASSPWGGSGSPLHF. The CDR3 DNA is TGTGCCAGCAGCCCCTGGGGAGGGTCCGGGTCACCCCTCCACTTT.

V usage is TRBV3-1 (or the pseudogene TRBV3-2) and J usage is TRBJ2-1, with 14 positions matching TRBD2. The CDR3 runs 16 residues. Trimming cost V 4 bases and J 9 bases; bases outside gene matches: 8. Germline-derived CDR1 and CDR2 are LGHDT and YNNKEL (reference sequence). CDR3 amino acids: CASSLGLAGGIGEQFF. The CDR3 DNA is TGTGCCAGCAGCCTTGGACTAGCGGGAGGAATAGGTGAGCAGTTCTTC.

The chain employs TRBV3-1 (or the pseudogene TRBV3-2) and TRBJ2-3; D remains unclear. Germline V gives CDR1 LGHDT, CDR2 YNNKEL (reference sequence). Trimming shortened V by 4 bases and J by 5 bases, and 13 bases separated the two germline ends. This CDR3 is 14 amino acids long. CDR3 nucleotides: TGTGCCAGCAGCCCATGTCATCCGCAAGATACGCAGTATTTT. As protein: CASSPCHPQDTQYF.

The chain uses TRBV18 and TRBJ2-7; D uncertain. This CDR3 region has 13 residues. Per the germline V gene, CDR1 is KGHSH and CDR2 is LQKENI. Trimming left V 2 bases short and J 4 bases short, with 9 bases between. CDR3 loop: CASSPAWGYEQYF. The CDR3 DNA sequence: TGTGCCAGCTCACCAGCCTGGGGTTACGAGCAGTACTTC.

The rearrangement joins TRBV9 to TRBJ2-7, with D perhaps matching TRBD2 (6 bases). In germline, CDR1 is SGDLS, CDR2 YYNGEE. V dropped 6 bases and J dropped 6 bases, with 10 bases sitting between them. The CDR3 consists of 11 residues. CDR3 region: CASNNGGEQYF. As DNA, the CDR3 is TGTGCCAGCAATAACGGGGGCGAGCAGTACTTC.

This chain's CDR3 is CASSVDGTGEQYF. In DNA, the CDR3 is TGTGCCAGCAGCGTAGATGGGACTGGGGAGCAGTACTTC. The chain employs TRBV9 and TRBJ2-7; perhaps TRBD2 as D (6 bases). Per germline, CDR1 SGDLS and CDR2 YYNGEE. V lost 0 bases to trimming and J lost 7 bases, with 11 bases between them. The CDR3 spans 13 residues.

This rearrangement joins TRBV4-3 to TRBJ1-6, with 9 nucleotides matching TRBD1. CDR1 LGHNA and CDR2 YSLEER come from the germline V gene. With V trimmed by 4 bases and J by 9 bases, 4 bases remained unmatched. The CDR3 runs 14 residues. The CDR3 protein is CASSLGTGSSPLHF. The CDR3 DNA follows: TGCGCCAGCAGCCTCGGGACAGGGAGTTCACCCCTCCACTTT.

The genes are TRBV7-9 and TRBJ2-1; possible D gene TRBD1, 5 bases. CDR1 and CDR2 (germline): SEHNR, FQNEAQ (reference sequence). V gave up 1 base and J gave up 5 bases, with 15 bases separating them. This CDR3 has 16 residues. CDR3 amino acids: CASSLDEPWGHNEQFF. The CDR3 DNA follows: TGTGCCAGCAGCTTAGATGAGCCCTGGGGCCACAATGAGCAGTTCTTC.

The CDR3 loop is CAWDGNYGYTF. DNA of the CDR3: TGTGCCTGGGACGGAAACTATGGCTACACCTTC. The genes are TRBV30 and TRBJ1-2; D unclear. V dropped 5 bases and J dropped 2 bases, with 6 bases sitting between them. The germline gives CDR1 GTSNPN, CDR2 SVGIG (reference sequence). The CDR3 sequence is 11 residues long.

The gene calls are TRBV12-5 and TRBJ2-7, with 9 bases aligning to TRBD2. The CDR3 is 15 amino acids. From germline, CDR1 is LGHNT and CDR2 FRNRAP. J lost 7 bases, V lost 1 base, and 8 bases had no gene match. In nucleotides, the CDR3 is TGTGCTAGTGGTTTGGAGGGACTAGCCCATTGGGAGCAGTACTTC. It codes for CASGLEGLAHWEQYF. Looking up the rest from reference TRBV12-5 and TRBJ2-7 gives the full variable domain: DARVTQTPRHKVTEMGQEVTMRCQPILGHNTVFWYRQTMMQGLELLAYFRNRAPLDDSGMPKDRFSAEMPDATLATLKIQPSEPRDSAVYFCASGLEGLAHWEQYFGPGTRLTVT.

The gene calls are TRBV7-6 and TRBJ1-1, with a weak D call TRBD1 (5 bases). The V end lost 1 base, the J end lost 1 base, and 7 bases lay between the germline ends. The CDR3 has 14 amino acids. The V gene's germline CDR1 is SGHVS and CDR2 FNYEAQ. The CDR3 region is CASSLGGTNTEAFF. Written as DNA, the CDR3 is TGTGCCAGCAGCTTAGGAGGGACGAACACTGAAGCTTTCTTT. Together with reference TRBV7-6 and TRBJ1-1, the CDR3 gives the full variable domain: GAGVSQSPRYKVTKRGQDVALRCDPISGHVSLYWYRQALGQGPEFLTYFNYEAQQDKSGLPNDRFSAERPEGSISTLTIQRTEQRDSAMYRCASSLGGTNTEAFFGQGTRLTVV.

This clone has only one observation. The rearrangement links TRBV9 to TRBJ2-2; 9 bases align to TRBD2. The V gene's germline CDR1 is SGDLS and CDR2 YYNGEE. The CDR3 covers 16 residues. After removal of 1 base from V and 1 base from J, the junction contained 2 bases not matched to a gene. This CDR3 reads CASSVPLAGNTGELFF. CDR3 in DNA: TGTGCCAGCAGCGTACCACTAGCGGGGAACACCGGGGAGCTGTTTTTT.

The rearrangement links TRBV5-1 to TRBJ1-1; no reliable D call. Germline V gene data show CDR1 as SGHRS and CDR2 as YFSETQ. The germline V and J ends were trimmed by 4 bases and 11 bases, with 15 bases remaining between them. This CDR3 is 12 amino acids long. The CDR3 DNA sequence: TGCGCCAGCAGCCTAAAAGGTAACGCGGCTTTCTTT. Translated, it gives CASSLKGNAAFF.